This record covers a single TCR beta chain. Its antigen is not identified. Sample time point: 2014-2015 season, 7 days after vaccination. Vaccine contraindications, substance abuse, HIV/AIDS, active malignancy and active illness excluded donors. Cells are cTfh (non-naive CD4+CXCR5+PD-1+), split by ICOS and CD38 into double-positive or double-negative. This sample was included in a study of follicular helper T cells after annual influenza vaccination. Turning to the study itself: Across the 2013-2014, 2014-2015 and 2015-2016 vaccination seasons, some subjects were resampled.

The ends lost 2 bases at V and 8 bases at J; junction bases unmatched: 5. The CDR3 is 15 amino acids. Germline V CDR1 and CDR2: SGDLS, YYNGEE. Using immunoSEQ multiplex PCR, the repertoire was profiled, and TCRdb retains in-frame clones only, with some absent. The repertoire consists of 7,000 to 10,000 clones, with 70% to 90% occurring once and the leading ten covering around 3.5%. Overall study results and limits: Day 7 ICOS+CD38+ clones later appeared mostly in ICOS-CD38- cTfh.

The clonotype was recovered from an adult who received the influenza vaccine. The sample here was CXCR5+ CD38- circulating T follicular helper cells from blood, taken 7 days after influenza vaccination. Subset defined: circulating Tfh, non-naive CD4+CXCR5+PD-1+ (ICOS+CD38+ or ICOS-CD38-). V gene TRBV9 combines with J gene TRBJ1-3; 12 bases are shared with TRBD1. The CDR3 DNA is TGTGCCAGCAGCGTCACCGGGACAGGGGGCCACACCATATATTTT. Translating gives CASSVTGTGGHTIYF.